This record covers a single T cell receptor beta chain. The source of the sample is a study of blood T cell repertoires in COVID-19. Turning to the study itself: Samples of COVID-19 (acute and convalescent) were obtained from the United States, Italy and Spain.

Sequencing used immunoSEQ multiplex PCR; TCRdb keeps in-frame clones, though not all of them. The sample has fewer than 70,000 clones, nearly 90% seen once; the top ten hold about 8.9%. Per the germline V gene, CDR1 is MNHEY and CDR2 is SVGEGT. Trimming cost V 0 bases and J 9 bases; bases outside gene matches: 4. The CDR3 extends over 14 amino acids. The receptor comes from a man in his forties or fifties with active COVID-19. The chain couples TRBV6-2 or TRBV6-3 to TRBJ1-5; 8 bases match TRBD1. The specimen was peripheral blood. CDR3 coding DNA: TGTGCCAGCAGTTACTCCGCCGGACAGGGGCCCCAGCATTTT. Translated, it gives CASSYSAGQGPQHF.